This T cell receptor (beta chain) comes out of a study of T cells in narcolepsy. Sequencing was performed with immunoSEQ multiplex PCR; in TCRdb, only in-frame clones are kept and a portion is missing. The sample has some 23,000 clones; approximately 80% are singletons. The sequenced material came from CD45RA- memory CD4+ T cells from PBMCs. This TCR was recovered from a human donor with narcolepsy.

This chain's CDR3 is CASSGRSSGANVLTF. In DNA form, the CDR3 reads TGTGCCAGCAGCGGGAGAAGCTCTGGGGCCAACGTCCTGACTTTC. The chain is built from TRBV11-3 and TRBJ2-6; weak D call: TRBD2 (5 bases). The germline V gene has CDR1 SGHNT and CDR2 YENEEA. With 5 bases removed from V and 0 bases from J, the gap between germline ends came to 8 bases. The CDR3 totals 15 residues.